The sequence of this T cell receptor (beta chain) was determined in a study of human T cells and chemical hapten exposure. This clonotype came up a few times. CDR1 and CDR2 from the germline V gene are SGHTS and YDEGEE. Trimming stripped 0 bases from V and 1 base from J, with 10 bases between. The CDR3 is 15 amino acids. Per the authors' pipeline: Sample TCR counts, which ranged from roughly 20,000 to 750,000, had a median of 95,638. Each CDR3 protein gets one entry after TCRdb re-called the RACE reads with MiXCR. TCRdb, not the authors, supplied the V and J calls. The sample yields around 120,000 distinct CDR3 sequences, roughly 15% seen once. Time point defined: patch test 1, 2 weeks after DPC sensitization. Sample treatment: therapeutic diphenylcyclopropenone sensitization with weekly scalp DPC.

The chain joins TRBV5-8 to TRBJ1-1; unclear D gene. The sequences come from whole blood, collected in connection with sensitization to the hapten diphenylcyclopropenone (DPC). The clonotype originates from a man younger than 30 with alopecia areata. Some clones in this sample may be carry-over from other donors' samples. Written as DNA, the CDR3 is TGTGCCAGCAGCTTGGTAGTGAAGGGGAACACTGAAGCTTTCTTT. As protein: CASSLVVKGNTEAFF.